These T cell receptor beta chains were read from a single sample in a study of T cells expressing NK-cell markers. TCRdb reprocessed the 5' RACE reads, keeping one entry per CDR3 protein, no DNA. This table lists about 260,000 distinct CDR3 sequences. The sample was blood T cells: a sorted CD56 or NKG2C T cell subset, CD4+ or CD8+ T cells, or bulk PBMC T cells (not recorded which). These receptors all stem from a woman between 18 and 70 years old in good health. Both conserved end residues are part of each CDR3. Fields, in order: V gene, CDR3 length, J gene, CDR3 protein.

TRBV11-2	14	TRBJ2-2	CASSHIRDTGELFF
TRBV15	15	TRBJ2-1	CATSRAGSSYNEQFF
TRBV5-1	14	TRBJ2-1	CASNPQGPYNEQFF
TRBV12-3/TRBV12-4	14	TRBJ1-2	CASRRTGEDWGYTF
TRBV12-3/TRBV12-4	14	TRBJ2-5	CASSFAAGGETQYF
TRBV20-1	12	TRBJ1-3	CSAKTSGNTIYF
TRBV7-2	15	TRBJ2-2	CASSLPQANTGELFF
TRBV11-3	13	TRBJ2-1	CASSSFSYNEQFF
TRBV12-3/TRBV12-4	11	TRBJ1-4	CASSFGEKLFF
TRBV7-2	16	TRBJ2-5	CASSLDRGRLKETQYF
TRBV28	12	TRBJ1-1	CASSLIQTEAFF
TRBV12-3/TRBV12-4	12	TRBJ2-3	CASRQTSGAQYF
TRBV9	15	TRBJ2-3	CASSVEQRGTDTQYF
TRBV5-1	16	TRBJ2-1	CASSYSGGSFYNEQFF
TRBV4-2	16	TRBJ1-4	CASSHYTGATNEKLFF
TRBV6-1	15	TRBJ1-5	CASRPRWDSNQPQHF
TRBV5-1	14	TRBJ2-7	CASSKQGDTYEQYF
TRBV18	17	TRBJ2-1	CASSPQGTSGNKGEQFF
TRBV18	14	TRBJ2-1	CASSNLQGVNEQFF
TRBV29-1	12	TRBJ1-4	CSVQATNEKLFF
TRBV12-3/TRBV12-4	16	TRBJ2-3	CAISRLRGRSTDTQYF
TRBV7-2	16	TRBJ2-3	CASSLGAGARTDTQYF
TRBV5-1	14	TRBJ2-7	CASSLSPQPYEQYF
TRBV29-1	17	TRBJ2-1	CSVGGLAGRGAYNEQFF
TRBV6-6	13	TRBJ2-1	CASQGLAVHEQFF
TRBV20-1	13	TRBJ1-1	CSAPGRLYTEAFF
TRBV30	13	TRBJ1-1	CAWTRGPNTEAFF
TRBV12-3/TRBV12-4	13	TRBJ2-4	CASSPLAKNIQYF
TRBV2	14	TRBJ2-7	CASRTGQESYEQYF
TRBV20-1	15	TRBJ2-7	CSARRSGRPSYEQYF
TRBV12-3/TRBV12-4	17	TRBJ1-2	CASTEIYRATENYGYTF
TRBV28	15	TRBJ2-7	CASNGWGVGRYEQYF
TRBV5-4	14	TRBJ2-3	CASSLGAGVDTQYF
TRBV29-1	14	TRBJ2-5	CSVDSRGLQETQYF
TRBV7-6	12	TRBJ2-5	CASSEHGETQYF
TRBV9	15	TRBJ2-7	CASSPRTSGRYEQYF
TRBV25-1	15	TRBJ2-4	CASSGARVGKNIQYF
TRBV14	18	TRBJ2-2	CASSQGFAGSPLAGELFF
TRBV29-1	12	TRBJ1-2	CSVEDQGTGYTF
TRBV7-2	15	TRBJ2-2	CASSPKPQNTGELFF
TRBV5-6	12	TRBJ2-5	CASSYRQETQYF
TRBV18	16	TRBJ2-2	CASSKGGTGYTGELFF
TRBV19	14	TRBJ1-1	CASSMTDLNTEAFF
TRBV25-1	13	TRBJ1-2	CASSGIDRYGYTF
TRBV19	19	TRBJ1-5	CASTDGRQKPNRENQPQHF
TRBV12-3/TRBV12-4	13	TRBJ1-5	CASSLSGEQPQHF
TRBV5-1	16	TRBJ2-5	CASRPEGQIAQETQYF
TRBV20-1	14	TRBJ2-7	CSAVEAGTGDEQYF
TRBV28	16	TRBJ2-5	CASGTSWASGQETQYF
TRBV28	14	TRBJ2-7	CASSSGQAPYEQYF
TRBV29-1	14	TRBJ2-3	CSADDRDYTDTQYF
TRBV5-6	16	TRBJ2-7	CASTPDGQSPSYEQYF
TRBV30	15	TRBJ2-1	CAWTSSGTGDREQFF
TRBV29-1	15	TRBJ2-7	CSVRGLAGLSYEQYF